A selection of T cell receptor beta chains follows, all from one sample in a study of beta chain features in type 1 diabetes. Method: immunoSEQ multiplex PCR; TCRdb's copy keeps in-frame clones and lacks some. In the table there are about 340,000 clones, approximately 8.2% of which are singletons. Sequencing input: central memory CD4+ T cells from blood. Receptors originate from a woman aged 18-29 years in good health. Both conserved end residues are part of each CDR3. A D gene is named only where the DNA matches it firmly. Some rows have no size entry. The others give once, few or many, or a class for an expanded clone.

clone_size: few; j_call: TRBJ2-3; v_call: TRBV4-2; d_call: .; cdr3_aa: CASSDSGSDTQYF; cdr3_nt: TGTGCCAGCAGCGACTCGGGCTCAGATACGCAGTATTTT
clone_size: few; j_call: TRBJ2-1; v_call: TRBV7-6; d_call: TRBD2; cdr3_aa: CASSPGGLNEQFF; cdr3_nt: TGTGCCAGCTCCCCGGGAGGGCTCAATGAGCAGTTCTTC
clone_size: .; j_call: TRBJ2-7; v_call: TRBV28; d_call: TRBD2; cdr3_aa: CASSFWTSGSYEQYF; cdr3_nt: TGTGCCAGCAGTTTCTGGACTAGCGGGAGCTACGAGCAGTACTTC
clone_size: few; j_call: TRBJ2-6; v_call: TRBV5-1; d_call: .; cdr3_aa: CASSNTFRSGANVLTF; cdr3_nt: TGCGCCAGCAGTAACACTTTCCGCTCTGGGGCCAACGTCCTGACTTTC
clone_size: few; j_call: TRBJ2-3; v_call: TRBV11-2; d_call: TRBD2; cdr3_aa: CASSLAGRLIHTQYF; cdr3_nt: TGTGCCAGCAGCTTAGCCGGGAGGCTGATACATACGCAGTATTTT
clone_size: few; j_call: TRBJ1-5; v_call: TRBV27; d_call: TRBD1; cdr3_aa: CASEGTGLHQPQHF; cdr3_nt: TGTGCCAGCGAAGGGACAGGTTTGCATCAGCCCCAGCATTTT
clone_size: .; j_call: TRBJ2-2; v_call: TRBV11-2; d_call: .; cdr3_aa: CASSLAVAGELFF; cdr3_nt: TGTGCCAGCAGCTTAGCGGTCGCCGGGGAGCTGTTTTTT
clone_size: few; j_call: TRBJ2-3; v_call: TRBV10-3; d_call: .; cdr3_aa: CAIKTGAGRDAQYF; cdr3_nt: TGTGCCATCAAGACGGGGGCAGGGAGAGACGCGCAGTATTTT
clone_size: few; j_call: TRBJ2-7; v_call: TRBV28; d_call: .; cdr3_aa: CASSPGGPYEQYF; cdr3_nt: TGTGCCAGCAGCCCAGGGGGGCCCTACGAGCAGTACTTC
clone_size: few; j_call: TRBJ1-2; v_call: TRBV5-1; d_call: TRBD1; cdr3_aa: CASSSETGDYGYTF; cdr3_nt: TGCGCCAGCAGCTCCGAGACAGGGGACTATGGCTACACCTTC
clone_size: few; j_call: TRBJ2-3; v_call: TRBV4-1; d_call: .; cdr3_aa: CASSQEIGGPLATDTQYF; cdr3_nt: TGCGCCAGCAGCCAAGAAATTGGAGGGCCCCTAGCCACAGATACGCAGTATTTT
clone_size: many; j_call: TRBJ1-1; v_call: TRBV18; d_call: TRBD1; cdr3_aa: CASSRTGQDTEAFF; cdr3_nt: TGTGCCAGCTCAAGAACGGGACAGGACACTGAAGCTTTCTTT
clone_size: few; j_call: TRBJ2-3; v_call: TRBV27; d_call: .; cdr3_aa: CASTLPDTQYF; cdr3_nt: TGTGCCAGCACCCTCCCAGATACGCAGTATTTT
clone_size: few; j_call: TRBJ1-2; v_call: TRBV7-3; d_call: TRBD1; cdr3_aa: CASSDDWTGSSGYTF; cdr3_nt: TGTGCCAGCAGCGACGACTGGACAGGGTCGAGTGGCTACACCTTC
clone_size: few; j_call: TRBJ1-2; v_call: TRBV20-1; d_call: .; cdr3_aa: CSAKTYGYTF; cdr3_nt: TGCAGTGCTAAGACCTATGGCTACACCTTC
clone_size: few; j_call: TRBJ1-1; v_call: TRBV27; d_call: TRBD1; cdr3_aa: CASSLGQVPAEAFF; cdr3_nt: TGTGCCAGCAGTCTGGGACAGGTTCCCGCTGAAGCTTTCTTT
clone_size: many; j_call: TRBJ1-2; v_call: TRBV10-3; d_call: .; cdr3_aa: CAISGPQGGTNYGYTF; cdr3_nt: TGTGCCATCAGTGGCCCGCAAGGGGGAACAAACTATGGCTACACCTTC
clone_size: .; j_call: TRBJ2-1; v_call: TRBV7-9; d_call: TRBD2; cdr3_aa: CASSLARLAYNEQFF; cdr3_nt: TGTGCCAGCAGCTTAGCGCGACTAGCGTACAATGAGCAGTTCTTC
clone_size: few; j_call: TRBJ2-4; v_call: TRBV28; d_call: .; cdr3_aa: CASSWGQAGYGNIQYF; cdr3_nt: TGTGCCAGCAGTTGGGGTCAGGCAGGGTACGGGAACATTCAGTACTTC
clone_size: few; j_call: TRBJ1-2; v_call: TRBV5-4; d_call: .; cdr3_aa: CASTSLGAGRGYTF; cdr3_nt: TGTGCCAGCACCAGTTTGGGGGCAGGTCGTGGCTACACCTTC
clone_size: few; j_call: TRBJ2-1; v_call: TRBV4-1; d_call: TRBD2; cdr3_aa: CASSLGLAGGNEQFF; cdr3_nt: TGCGCCAGCAGCCTCGGACTAGCGGGAGGGAATGAGCAGTTCTTC
clone_size: few; j_call: TRBJ2-5; v_call: TRBV15; d_call: TRBD2; cdr3_aa: CATSYRLAVQETQYF; cdr3_nt: TGTGCCACCAGCTATAGACTAGCGGTTCAAGAGACCCAGTACTTC
clone_size: .; j_call: TRBJ2-5; v_call: TRBV18; d_call: .; cdr3_aa: CASSAGTTQETQYF; cdr3_nt: TGTGCCAGCTCAGCCGGGACAACCCAAGAGACCCAGTACTTC
clone_size: .; j_call: TRBJ1-5; v_call: TRBV4-2; d_call: .; cdr3_aa: CASSQDFIGQIRNQPQHF; cdr3_nt: TGTGCCAGCAGCCAAGATTTTATAGGACAAATAAGAAATCAGCCCCAGCATTTT
clone_size: .; j_call: TRBJ1-1; v_call: TRBV29-1; d_call: TRBD1; cdr3_aa: CSVRQGLNTEAFF; cdr3_nt: TGCAGCGTAAGACAGGGGCTGAACACTGAAGCTTTCTTT
clone_size: many; j_call: TRBJ2-3; v_call: TRBV10-3; d_call: .; cdr3_aa: CAAGKPSTDTQYF; cdr3_nt: TGTGCCGCGGGAAAGCCCTCCACAGATACGCAGTATTTT
clone_size: few; j_call: TRBJ2-3; v_call: TRBV7-9; d_call: .; cdr3_aa: CASSFGQRSTDTQYF; cdr3_nt: TGTGCCAGCAGCTTTGGCCAGCGGAGCACAGATACGCAGTATTTT
clone_size: .; j_call: TRBJ1-1; v_call: TRBV5-6; d_call: TRBD1; cdr3_aa: CASSLSVDRGYPRTEAFF; cdr3_nt: TGTGCCAGCAGCTTGTCCGTTGACAGGGGATATCCACGAACTGAAGCTTTCTTT
clone_size: many; j_call: TRBJ2-1; v_call: TRBV6-4; d_call: .; cdr3_aa: CASRGYNGEQFF; cdr3_nt: TGTGCCAGCAGGGGGTATAACGGTGAGCAGTTCTTC
clone_size: .; j_call: TRBJ1-5; v_call: TRBV2; d_call: .; cdr3_aa: CASIRTEGQPQHF; cdr3_nt: TGTGCCAGCATCCGGACAGAGGGTCAGCCCCAGCATTTT
clone_size: few; j_call: TRBJ2-5; v_call: TRBV7-2; d_call: .; cdr3_aa: CASSFLGLHQETQYF; cdr3_nt: TGTGCCAGCAGCTTTCTGGGACTCCACCAAGAGACCCAGTACTTC
clone_size: few; j_call: TRBJ2-1; v_call: TRBV28; d_call: TRBD1; cdr3_aa: CATRQGPYNEQFF; cdr3_nt: TGTGCCACCAGACAGGGGCCCTACAATGAGCAGTTCTTC
clone_size: few; j_call: TRBJ2-6; v_call: TRBV19; d_call: TRBD1; cdr3_aa: CASSDRAGANVLTF; cdr3_nt: TGTGCCAGTAGCGACAGGGCTGGGGCCAACGTCCTGACTTTC
clone_size: .; j_call: TRBJ2-2; v_call: TRBV28; d_call: .; cdr3_aa: CASSLKIGYTGELFF; cdr3_nt: TGTGCCAGCAGTTTAAAAATTGGGTACACCGGGGAGCTGTTTTTT
clone_size: few; j_call: TRBJ2-3; v_call: TRBV2; d_call: .; cdr3_aa: CASSAWRPDTDTQYF; cdr3_nt: TGTGCCAGCAGTGCATGGCGCCCCGACACAGATACGCAGTATTTT
clone_size: .; j_call: TRBJ2-1; v_call: TRBV19; d_call: TRBD1; cdr3_aa: CASSIDLTGTYDEQFF; cdr3_nt: TGTGCCAGTAGTATAGATCTGACAGGGACCTACGATGAGCAGTTCTTC
clone_size: few; j_call: TRBJ1-3; v_call: TRBV29-1; d_call: .; cdr3_aa: CSVSRGSTGNTIYF; cdr3_nt: TGCAGCGTTAGCCGGGGGTCGACTGGAAACACCATATATTTT
clone_size: few; j_call: TRBJ2-1; v_call: TRBV28; d_call: TRBD2; cdr3_aa: CASSLFSSGGFGEQFF; cdr3_nt: TGTGCCAGCAGTTTATTCAGCTCGGGAGGGTTCGGTGAGCAGTTCTTC
clone_size: few; j_call: TRBJ2-5; v_call: TRBV7-3; d_call: .; cdr3_aa: CASSLGYRGAETQYF; cdr3_nt: TGTGCCAGCAGCTTAGGGTATAGGGGTGCGGAGACCCAGTACTTC
clone_size: many; j_call: TRBJ2-6; v_call: TRBV10-3; d_call: .; cdr3_aa: CAISESGANVLTF; cdr3_nt: TGTGCCATCAGTGAGTCTGGGGCCAACGTCCTGACTTTC
clone_size: .; j_call: TRBJ1-1; v_call: TRBV5-1; d_call: .; cdr3_aa: CASSWGTGTEAFF; cdr3_nt: TGCGCCAGCAGCTGGGGTACGGGCACTGAAGCTTTCTTT
clone_size: .; j_call: TRBJ1-2; v_call: TRBV28; d_call: TRBD1; cdr3_aa: CASRTTGTDGYTF; cdr3_nt: TGTGCCAGCAGAACGACAGGGACAGATGGCTACACCTTC
clone_size: once; j_call: TRBJ2-3; v_call: TRBV18; d_call: .; cdr3_aa: CASSPSNTQYF; cdr3_nt: TGTGCCAGCTCCCCCAGCAATACGCAGTATTTT